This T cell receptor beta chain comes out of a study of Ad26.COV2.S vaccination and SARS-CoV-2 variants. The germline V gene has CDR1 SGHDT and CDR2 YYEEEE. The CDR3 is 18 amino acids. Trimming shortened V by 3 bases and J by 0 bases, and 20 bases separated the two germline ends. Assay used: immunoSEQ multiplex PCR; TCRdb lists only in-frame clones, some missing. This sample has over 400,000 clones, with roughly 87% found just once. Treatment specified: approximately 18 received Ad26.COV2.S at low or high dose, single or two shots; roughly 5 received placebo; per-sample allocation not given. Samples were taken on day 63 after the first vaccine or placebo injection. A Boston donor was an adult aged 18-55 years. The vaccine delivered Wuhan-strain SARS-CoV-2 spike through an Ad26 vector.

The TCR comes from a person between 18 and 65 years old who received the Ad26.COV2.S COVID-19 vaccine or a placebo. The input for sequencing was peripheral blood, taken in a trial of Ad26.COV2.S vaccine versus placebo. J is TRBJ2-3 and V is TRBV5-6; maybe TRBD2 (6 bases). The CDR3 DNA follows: TGTGCCAGCAGCTACCTTCTAGCGTCCCCGGGAAGCACAGATACGCAGTATTTT. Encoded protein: CASSYLLASPGSTDTQYF.